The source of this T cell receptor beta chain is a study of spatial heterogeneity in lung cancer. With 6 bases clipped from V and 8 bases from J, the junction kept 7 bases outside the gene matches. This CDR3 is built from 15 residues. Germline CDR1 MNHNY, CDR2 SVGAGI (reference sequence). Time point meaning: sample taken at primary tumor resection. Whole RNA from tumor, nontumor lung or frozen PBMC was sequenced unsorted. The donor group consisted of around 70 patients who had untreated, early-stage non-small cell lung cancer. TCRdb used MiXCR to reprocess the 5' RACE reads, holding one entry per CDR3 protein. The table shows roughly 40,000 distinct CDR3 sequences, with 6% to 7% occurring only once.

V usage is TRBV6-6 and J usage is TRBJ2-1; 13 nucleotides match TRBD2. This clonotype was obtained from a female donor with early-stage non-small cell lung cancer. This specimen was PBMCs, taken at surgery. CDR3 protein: CASRRTSGGAYEQFF. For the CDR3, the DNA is TGTGCCAGCAGACGTACTAGCGGGGGGGCCTATGAGCAGTTCTTC.